Presented here are 32 T cell receptor beta chains from one specimen sequenced in a study of neurological immune-mediated disorders. One entry per CDR3 protein results from TCRdb running MiXCR on the 5' RACE reads. The table shows about 59,000 distinct CDR3 sequences, with approximately 25% occurring only once. The sample's time point: technical triplicate 2. Material: PBMCs. The receptors shown here come from a man aged 55 to 70 with HTLV-1-associated myelopathy (HAM/TSP).

This clonotype appeared many times. This chain connects TRBV9 to TRBJ2-1; D remains unclear. Germline V CDR1 and CDR2: SGDLS, YYNGEE. V was clipped by 0 bases and J by 5 bases, with 12 bases between them. The CDR3 covers 15 residues. The CDR3 coding sequence is TGTGCCAGCAGCGTAGTCAGCCAGTCGAACAATGAGCAGTTCTTC. Its protein is CASSVVSQSNNEQFF.

J is TRBJ2-1 and V is TRBV5-1; D gene ambiguous. Per the germline V gene, CDR1 is SGHRS and CDR2 is YFSETQ. Trimming removed 4 bases at V and 0 bases at J, with 11 bases between. The CDR3 consists of 15 residues. DNA of the CDR3: TGCGCCAGCAGCGGAACTGCCAGCTCCTACAATGAGCAGTTCTTC. As protein: CASSGTASSYNEQFF.

This clonotype was found many times. The rearrangement links TRBV5-6 to TRBJ2-7; 8 bases are a match to TRBD2. The junction had 8 bases not matched to a gene; V was cut back by 5 bases and J by 1 base. This CDR3 comprises 15 residues. Looked up from germline, CDR1 is SGHDT and CDR2 is YYEEEE. The CDR3 protein is CASRFGGLVSYEQYF. The CDR3, as DNA: TGTGCCAGCAGGTTTGGGGGACTAGTGTCCTACGAGCAGTACTTC. Together with reference TRBV5-6 and TRBJ2-7, the CDR3 gives the full variable domain: DAGVTQSPTHLIKTRGQQVTLRCSPKSGHDTVSWYQQALGQGPQFIFQYYEEEERQRGNFPDRFSGHQFPNYSSELNVNALLLGDSALYLCASRFGGLVSYEQYFGPGTRLTVT.

There are many counts of this clonotype. The chain recombines TRBV20-1 with TRBJ2-2; TRBD2 agrees at 7 bases. V trimming: 4 bases; J trimming: 5 bases; junction bases outside the gene matches: 10. Germline-derived CDR1 and CDR2 are DFQATT and SNEGSKA (reference sequence). There are 15 residues in the CDR3. CDR3 bases: TGCAGTGCTAAACCCAGCGGCGGGGGAACCGGGGAGCTGTTTTTT. This gives the protein CSAKPSGGGTGELFF.

This clonotype was found many times. This chain connects TRBV5-6 to TRBJ2-1, with 11 nucleotides matching TRBD2. This CDR3 is 14 amino acids long. Germline V gene data show CDR1 as SGHDT and CDR2 as YYEEEE. The V segment lost 4 bases and the J segment 9 bases; nucleotides outside the gene matches: 6. This CDR3 is CASSRGLAASEQFF. In nucleotides, the CDR3 is TGTGCCAGCAGCAGGGGACTAGCGGCTAGTGAGCAGTTCTTC.

This clonotype showed up just a few times. The chain couples TRBV4-1 to TRBJ2-5; 7 bases are shared with TRBD2. V was clipped by 4 bases and J by 5 bases; unmatched bases: 4. The CDR3 covers 13 residues. Germline-derived CDR1 and CDR2 are MGHRA and YSYEKL. CDR3 bases: TGCGCCAGCAGCCTGGGAGGGAGGGAGACCCAGTACTTC. It yields the protein CASSLGGRETQYF.

In its sample, this clonotype was seen many times. The chain joins TRBV5-1 to TRBJ2-1, with TRBD1 matching over 7 bases. The trim removed 4 bases at V and 7 bases at J, leaving 5 bases unmatched. CDR1 is SGHRS, CDR2 YFSETQ, per germline. The CDR3 length is 13 residues. CDR3 bases: TGCGCCAGCAGCATTGACAGGGTAAATGAGCAGTTCTTC. As protein: CASSIDRVNEQFF.

In this sample, this clonotype turned up many times. The V and J genes are TRBV3-1 and TRBJ2-1; 7 bases are shared with TRBD2. The V gene end was trimmed by 0 bases and the J gene end by 0 bases; junction bases not matched to a gene: 11. This CDR3 is 19 amino acids long. Germline CDR1 is LGHDT and CDR2 is YNNKEL (reference sequence). The CDR3 sequence: CASSQDRYRLADSYNEQFF. In DNA, the CDR3 is TGTGCCAGCAGCCAAGATAGGTACCGGCTAGCGGACTCCTACAATGAGCAGTTCTTC.

Here the CDR3 DNA reads TGTGCCAGTAGTGCCCAGAGGACAGGGCCCCTGAGGGAGCAGTTCTTC. This codes for CASSAQRTGPLREQFF. V is TRBV19 and J is TRBJ2-1; 8 nucleotides agree with TRBD1. Germline-derived CDR1 and CDR2 are LNHDA and SQIVND (reference sequence). This CDR3 region has 16 residues. J gave up 10 bases and V 5 bases, and 16 bases lay outside the gene matches.

There are many counts of this clonotype. The V and J genes are TRBV28 and TRBJ2-7; D is unclear. Germline V CDR1 and CDR2: MDHEN, SYDVKM. CDR3 length: 12 amino acids. V gave up 3 bases and J gave up 3 bases, with 6 bases separating them. In DNA, the CDR3 is TGTGCCAGCAGTTTCCAGAGCTACGAGCAGTACTTC. Amino acid sequence: CASSFQSYEQYF.

A few counts support this clonotype. The V and J genes are TRBV5-1 and TRBJ2-1; D possibly corresponds to TRBD1 (6 bases). The V end lost 3 bases, the J end lost 7 bases, and 14 bases lay between the germline ends. This CDR3 region has 14 residues. The germline gives CDR1 SGHRS, CDR2 YFSETQ. The CDR3 is CASSSPEDRNEQFF. DNA for the CDR3: TGCGCCAGCAGCTCTCCAGAAGACAGGAATGAGCAGTTCTTC.

In its sample, this clonotype was seen many times. The V call is TRBV5-1, the J call TRBJ2-7; the match to TRBD2 covers 9 bases. The CDR3 runs to 16 residues. J gave up 2 bases and V 1 base, and 7 bases lay outside the gene matches. In germline, CDR1 is SGHRS, CDR2 YFSETQ. CDR3: CASSLYASGETYEQYF. In DNA, the CDR3 is TGCGCCAGCAGCTTGTACGCTAGCGGGGAGACCTACGAGCAGTACTTC. Full variable domain (outside the CDR3, taken from reference TRBV5-1 and TRBJ2-7): KAGVTQTPRYLIKTRGQQVTLSCSPISGHRSVSWYQQTPGQGLQFLFEYFSETQRNKGNFPGRFSGRQFSNSRSEMNVSTLELGDSALYLCASSLYASGETYEQYFGPGTRLTVT.

This clonotype was recorded at least ten times. The rearrangement joins TRBV5-1 to TRBJ2-5, with 7 bases that match TRBD1. Per the germline V gene, CDR1 is SGHRS and CDR2 is YFSETQ. The CDR3 runs 15 residues. Germline trimming cut 3 bases from V and 2 bases from J; bases unmatched to any gene: 7. CDR3 coding DNA: TGCGCCAGCAGCTCGGGAAGGGGGCGACAAGAGACCCAGTACTTC. It is translated as CASSSGRGRQETQYF.

As to this clonotype: This may be a read error, as it is one base from a much larger clone. V usage is TRBV7-7 and J usage is TRBJ2-1; D possibly uses TRBD1 or TRBD2 (5 bases each). The CDR3 sequence is 14 residues long. Germline V CDR1 and CDR2: SSHAT, FNYEAQ (reference sequence). The CDR3 coding sequence is TGTGCTAGGGGCCGGACTTGCTCCTACAATGAGCAGTTCTTC. It specifies CARGRTCSYNEQFF.

This clonotype was seen many times. The chain couples TRBV20-1 to TRBJ1-1; 7 bases fit TRBD1. The junction had 8 bases not matched to a gene; V was cut back by 2 bases and J by 5 bases. The CDR3 is 14 residues long. Germline assignment: CDR1 DFQATT and CDR2 SNEGSKA (reference sequence). CDR3 region: CSARRQGMGTEAFF. For the CDR3, the DNA is TGCAGTGCTAGACGACAGGGTATGGGGACTGAAGCTTTCTTT.

This CDR3 reads CSVEVQGARTEAFF. The CDR3, as DNA: TGCAGCGTTGAGGTTCAGGGGGCGAGGACTGAAGCTTTCTTT. The rearrangement links TRBV29-1 to TRBJ1-1, with 8 bases fitting TRBD1. This CDR3 has 14 amino acids. Trimming at V came to 3 bases and at J to 5 bases, leaving 8 bases not matched to a gene. Germline loops: CDR1 SQVTM, CDR2 ANQGSEA.

This clonotype was seen repeatedly, ten times or more. This chain uses TRBV7-3 with TRBJ2-2, with a tentative D call TRBD1 (5 bases). Germline V CDR1 and CDR2: SGHTA, FQGTGA. The V end was cut by 5 bases, the J end by 8 bases, with 9 bases between. The CDR3 extends over 12 amino acids. CDR3 nucleotides: TGTGCCAGCAGCATCGCAGGGGGGGAGCTGTTTTTT. It encodes CASSIAGGELFF. Filled out from reference TRBV7-3 and TRBJ2-2, the complete variable domain reads GAGVSQTPSNKVTEKGKYVELRCDPISGHTALYWYRQSLGQGPEFLIYFQGTGAADDSGLPNDRFFAVRPEGSVSTLKIQRTERGDSAVYLCASSIAGGELFFGEGSRLTVL.

The V call is TRBV6-6, the J call TRBJ2-5, with 8 bases lining up with TRBD2. V gave up 2 bases and J gave up 4 bases; unmatched junction bases: 6. The CDR3 is 15 residues long. From germline, CDR1 is MNHNY and CDR2 SVGAGI (reference sequence). The chain's CDR3 is CASSYMTGGTETQYF. CDR3 DNA: TGTGCCAGCAGTTACATGACGGGAGGGACAGAGACCCAGTACTTC.

This clonotype appeared many times. The chain recombines TRBV4-1 with TRBJ1-5, with D perhaps TRBD1 (6 bases). Deletions cut 0 bases from V and 5 bases from J, with 11 bases between. CDR3 length: 15 residues. Germline CDR1 reads MGHRA; CDR2 reads YSYEKL. Here the CDR3 reads CASSQDWRGDQPQHF. CDR3 DNA: TGCGCCAGCAGCCAAGATTGGAGGGGGGATCAGCCCCAGCATTTT.

This clonotype occurred many times. CDR3 bases: TGTGCCAGCAGTTTCGGGGGAGGTCAGCCCCAGCATTTT. Translation gives CASSFGGGQPQHF. V gene TRBV12-3 or TRBV12-4 combines with J gene TRBJ1-5; maybe TRBD1 (5 bases). V was trimmed by 3 bases and J by 6 bases, leaving 9 bases between them. The CDR3 length is 13 residues.

In its sample, this clonotype was seen a few times. The V call is TRBV28, the J call TRBJ2-1, with 7 bases identical to TRBD1. This CDR3 spans 13 amino acids. V shed 6 bases, J shed 5 bases, and the junction held 4 bases outside the gene matches. Germline V lookup: CDR1 MDHEN, CDR2 SYDVKM. The CDR3 sequence is CASRGTANNEQFF. The CDR3 coding sequence is TGTGCCAGCAGAGGGACAGCCAACAATGAGCAGTTCTTC. Supplemented by reference TRBV28 and TRBJ2-1, the full variable domain reads DVKVTQSSRYLVKRTGEKVFLECVQDMDHENMFWYRQDPGLGLRLIYFSYDVKMKEKGDIPEGYSVSREKKERFSLILESASTNQTSMYLCASRGTANNEQFFGPGTRLTVL.

Concerning this clonotype itself: A much larger clone lies a single base off, so this may be a read error. V usage is TRBV10-3 and J usage is TRBJ2-7, with D possibly being TRBD2 (6 bases). Germline-derived CDR1 and CDR2 are ENHRY and SYGVKD. CDR3 length: 13 residues. The DNA of the CDR3 is TGTCCTAAGTCCCCGGACAAACCGGGGGAGCGGTACTTC. Residues: CPKSPDKPGERYF.

This sequence joins TRBV3-1 and TRBJ1-1, with 9 bases matching TRBD1. Germline V CDR1 and CDR2: LGHDT, YNNKEL (reference sequence). V shed 2 bases and J 4 bases; nucleotides not matched to a gene: 5. CDR3 length equals 15 residues. CDR3 loop: CASSQHRGPTTEAFF. The CDR3 coding sequence is TGTGCCAGCAGCCAACACAGGGGGCCGACCACTGAAGCTTTCTTT.

This clonotype came up many times. V and J are TRBV6-1 and TRBJ2-1; D gene ambiguous. V shed 1 base and J shed 6 bases, with 7 bases lying between them. The CDR3 totals 13 residues. CDR1 is MNHNS and CDR2 is SASEGT in the germline V gene. CDR3 loop: CASSEGYSNEQFF. DNA for the CDR3: TGTGCCAGCAGTGAAGGCTACTCCAATGAGCAGTTCTTC.

Ten or more counts support this clonotype. The gene calls are TRBV20-1 and TRBJ2-1; D is perhaps TRBD2 (5 bases). The CDR3 runs 11 residues. V lost 2 bases and J lost 10, with 9 bases in between. Germline lookup yields CDR1 DFQATT and CDR2 SNEGSKA (reference sequence). The CDR3 DNA follows: TGCAGTGCTAGAAGTTGGGAGGAGCAGTTCTTC. Its protein product is CSARSWEEQFF.

The sample holds many counts of this clonotype. The genes are TRBV13 and TRBJ2-7, with D maybe TRBD2 (5 bases). The CDR3 is 16 residues long. Germline-derived CDR1 and CDR2 are PRHDT and FYEKMQ (reference sequence). Trimming took 2 bases from V and 2 from J, leaving 16 bases between them. The CDR3 loop reads CASSLRRGIPPYEQYF. In DNA, the CDR3 is TGTGCCAGCAGCTTACGCCGAGGGATCCCTCCCTACGAGCAGTACTTC.

This clonotype occurred many times. V and J are TRBV5-1 and TRBJ2-2, with D hard to call. Germline lookup yields CDR1 SGHRS and CDR2 YFSETQ. The CDR3 consists of 13 residues. V lost 0 bases, J lost 7 bases, and 7 bases lay in between. CDR3 nucleotides: TGCGCCAGCAGCTTGGGGGATATCGGGGAGCTGTTTTTT. Its translation is CASSLGDIGELFF.

This clonotype occurred many times. The genes are TRBV4-2 and TRBJ1-1; D remains ambiguous. CDR3 length equals 14 residues. CDR1 LGHNA and CDR2 YNFKEQ come from the germline V gene. Trimming shortened V by 5 bases and J by 5 bases, and 15 bases separated the two germline ends. In DNA form, the CDR3 reads TGTGCCAGCAGCACCTACCCGGGTAGGACTGAAGCTTTCTTT. Amino acid sequence: CASSTYPGRTEAFF.

Ten or more counts support this clonotype. The rearrangement joins TRBV3-1 to TRBJ2-1; TRBD2 matches at 10 bases. The CDR3 sequence is 15 residues long. Germline assignment: CDR1 LGHDT and CDR2 YNNKEL (reference sequence). The ends lost 4 bases at V and 9 bases at J; junction bases unmatched: 9. The DNA of the CDR3 is TGTGCCAGCAGCCTTCTGAGCGGGAGGGCCCGTGAGCAGTTCTTC. Protein product: CASSLLSGRAREQFF.

J is TRBJ1-6 and V is TRBV4-1, with a weak D call TRBD1 (6 bases). The CDR3 runs to 17 residues. Between the trimmed V and J ends, which lost 4 bases and 8 bases, there was a span of 21 bases. The germline gives CDR1 MGHRA, CDR2 YSYEKL. The CDR3 loop reads CASSRSPQQGRDSPLHF. For the CDR3, the DNA is TGCGCCAGCAGCCGCTCCCCACAACAGGGTCGAGATTCACCCCTCCACTTT.

This clonotype has at least ten counts. The rearrangement joins TRBV5-1 to TRBJ1-1; tentatively, D is TRBD1 (5 bases). Germline values: CDR1 SGHRS, CDR2 YFSETQ. The CDR3 is 14 amino acids. The germline V and J ends were trimmed by 4 bases and 2 bases, with 12 bases remaining between them. The CDR3 is CASSGGRLNTEAFF. The CDR3 coding sequence is TGCGCCAGCAGCGGGGGACGGCTAAACACTGAAGCTTTCTTT.

This clonotype occurred many times. The rearrangement joins TRBV4-2 to TRBJ2-7, with 7 positions matching TRBD1. J lost 2 bases, V lost 5 bases, and 12 bases had no gene match. The CDR3 has 16 amino acids. The germline V gene encodes CDR1 LGHNA and CDR2 YNFKEQ. CDR3 sequence: CASSTQPGQMAYEQYF. The CDR3 DNA follows: TGTGCCAGCAGCACACAACCGGGACAGATGGCCTACGAGCAGTACTTC.